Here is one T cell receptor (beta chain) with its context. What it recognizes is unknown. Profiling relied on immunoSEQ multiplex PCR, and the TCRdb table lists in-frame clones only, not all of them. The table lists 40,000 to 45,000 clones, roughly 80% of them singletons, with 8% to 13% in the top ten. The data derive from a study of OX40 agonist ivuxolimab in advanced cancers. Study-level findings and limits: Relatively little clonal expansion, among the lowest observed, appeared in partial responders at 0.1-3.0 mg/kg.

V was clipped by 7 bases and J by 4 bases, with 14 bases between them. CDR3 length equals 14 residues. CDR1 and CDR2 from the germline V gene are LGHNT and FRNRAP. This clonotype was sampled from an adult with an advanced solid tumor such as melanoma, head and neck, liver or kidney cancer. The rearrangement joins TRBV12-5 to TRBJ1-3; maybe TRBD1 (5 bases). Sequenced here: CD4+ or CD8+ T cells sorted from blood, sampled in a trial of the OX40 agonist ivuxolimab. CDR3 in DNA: TGTGCTAGTGTCGTAGGGGATCGCGGAAACACCATATATTTT. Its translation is CASVVGDRGNTIYF.